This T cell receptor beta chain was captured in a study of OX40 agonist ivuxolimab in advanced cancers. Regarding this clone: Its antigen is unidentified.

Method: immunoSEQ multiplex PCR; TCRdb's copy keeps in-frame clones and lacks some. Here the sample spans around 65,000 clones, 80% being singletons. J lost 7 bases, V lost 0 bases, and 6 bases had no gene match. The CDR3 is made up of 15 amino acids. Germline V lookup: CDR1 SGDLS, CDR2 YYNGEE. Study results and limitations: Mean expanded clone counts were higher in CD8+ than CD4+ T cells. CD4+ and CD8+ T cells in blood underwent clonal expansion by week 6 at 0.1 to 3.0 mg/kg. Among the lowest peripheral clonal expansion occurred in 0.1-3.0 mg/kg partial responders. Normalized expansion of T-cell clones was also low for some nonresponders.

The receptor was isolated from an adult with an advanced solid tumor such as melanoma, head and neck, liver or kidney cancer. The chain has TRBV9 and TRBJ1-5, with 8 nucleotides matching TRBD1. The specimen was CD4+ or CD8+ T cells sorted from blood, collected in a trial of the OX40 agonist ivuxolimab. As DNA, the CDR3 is TGTGCCAGCAGCGTAGCGGCAGGGGGCGGCCAGCCCCAGCATTTT. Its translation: CASSVAAGGGQPQHF.